This entry lists 29 T cell receptor beta chains sequenced from one sample in a study of shared clonotypes between healthy human individuals. Sequencing was performed with immunoSEQ multiplex PCR; in TCRdb, only in-frame clones are kept and a portion is missing. The sample records about 590,000 clones, 95% to 96% being singletons. Naive-designated CD8 cells lacked CD45RO, were positively enriched for CCR7, and omitted terminally differentiated effector memory CD45RA+ cells. The sequenced sample was naive CD8+ T cells sorted from blood. These TCRs come from a woman aged 25-40 years in good health.

The rearrangement links TRBV29-1 to TRBJ2-1; TRBD2 aligns across 7 bases. The V gene end was trimmed by 7 bases and the J gene end by 4 bases; junction bases not matched to a gene: 4. The CDR3 totals 12 residues. Germline assignment: CDR1 SQVTM and CDR2 ANQGSEA. CDR3 amino acids: CSGQAGYNEQFF. DNA for the CDR3: TGCAGCGGCCAAGCGGGATACAATGAGCAGTTCTTC.

The chain carries TRBV19 and TRBJ2-7, with D uncertain. Deletions cut 3 bases from V and 3 bases from J, with 9 bases between. The CDR3 loop spans 13 amino acids. Germline CDR1 LNHDA, CDR2 SQIVND (reference sequence). This CDR3 is CASSMDGYYEQYF. The CDR3 nucleotides read TGTGCCAGTAGTATGGACGGGTACTACGAGCAGTACTTC.

The chain employs TRBV28 and TRBJ1-2; possibly TRBD1 for D (5 bases). V lost 4 bases and J 8 bases, leaving 17 bases between the germline ends. Germline V CDR1 and CDR2: MDHEN, SYDVKM. The CDR3 has 14 amino acids. The CDR3 nucleotides are TGTGCCAGCAGTTCCTCATCGGGGCGCGAAGGCTACACCTTC. Translating it yields CASSSSSGREGYTF.

The rearrangement uses TRBV19 and TRBJ1-1, with D maybe TRBD1 (6 bases). The CDR3 consists of 14 residues. V was cut by 4 bases and J by 4 bases, with 13 bases left in between. Germline V gene lookup returns CDR1 LNHDA and CDR2 SQIVND (reference sequence). CDR3 sequence reads: CASSTRRGGTEAFF. In DNA, the CDR3 is TGTGCCAGTAGTACCCGCAGAGGGGGCACTGAAGCTTTCTTT.

This chain uses TRBV28 with TRBJ2-7, with 11 bases fitting TRBD1. The V gene's germline CDR1 is MDHEN and CDR2 SYDVKM. V lost 5 bases and J lost 6; bases outside the gene matches: 9. The CDR3 sequence is 15 residues long. The CDR3 region has the DNA TGTGCCAGCAGTCACGAGCTGGGGACAGGGGGCGAGCAGTACTTC. Translating gives CASSHELGTGGEQYF. The full variable domain, its missing parts supplied by reference TRBV28 and TRBJ2-7, is DVKVTQSSRYLVKRTGEKVFLECVQDMDHENMFWYRQDPGLGLRLIYFSYDVKMKEKGDIPEGYSVSREKKERFSLILESASTNQTSMYLCASSHELGTGGEQYFGPGTRLTVT.

The rearrangement links TRBV27 to TRBJ2-5, with D uncertain. Germline values: CDR1 MNHEY, CDR2 SMNVEV (reference sequence). V was clipped by 5 bases and J by 2 bases, with 15 bases between them. This CDR3 has 15 amino acids. CDR3 loop: CASSVLKSHQETQYF. The CDR3 nucleotides are TGTGCCAGCAGTGTACTAAAGTCCCATCAAGAGACCCAGTACTTC.

The rearrangement links TRBV15 to TRBJ2-1; D is perhaps TRBD2 (6 bases). This CDR3 has 17 amino acids. V was clipped by 5 bases and J by 5 bases, with 22 bases between them. Germline CDR1 and CDR2: LNHNV and YYDKDF (reference sequence). CDR3 coding DNA: TGTGCCACCAGCTTCTTAGTCGGGACTGGGGACCACAATGAGCAGTTCTTC. Encoded protein: CATSFLVGTGDHNEQFF.

The chain joins TRBV9 to TRBJ2-2, with 8 bases matching TRBD2. V lost 6 bases, J lost 9 bases, and 16 bases stayed unmatched. Germline CDR1 is SGDLS and CDR2 is YYNGEE. The CDR3 is made up of 16 amino acids. The CDR3 loop is CASTKSGREGLRELFF. The CDR3 bases are TGTGCCAGCACCAAATCCGGTCGGGAGGGCCTCAGGGAGCTGTTTTTT.

The V gene is TRBV27, the J gene TRBJ2-7; TRBD2 agrees at 8 bases. Germline V gives CDR1 MNHEY, CDR2 SMNVEV (reference sequence). Trimming took 5 bases from V and 9 from J; bases not matched to a gene: 6. The CDR3 covers 12 residues. For the CDR3, the DNA is TGTGCCAGCAGTGTTAGCGGGAAAGGGCAGTACTTC. Translating gives CASSVSGKGQYF.

This chain's CDR3 is CASSEGPGANTGELFF. The CDR3 DNA is TGTGCCAGCAGTGAAGGACCAGGGGCCAACACCGGGGAGCTGTTTTTT. The chain couples TRBV6-1 to TRBJ2-2; TRBD1 is a possible D gene (6 bases). The V and J ends lost 1 base and 2 bases respectively, with 11 bases between them. This CDR3 has 16 amino acids. Germline CDR1 is MNHNS and CDR2 is SASEGT.

V and J are TRBV27 and TRBJ1-3; D is unresolved. CDR1 and CDR2 (germline): MNHEY, SMNVEV (reference sequence). V shed 3 bases and J shed 4 bases, with 7 bases lying between them. The CDR3 is 13 residues long. The CDR3 nucleotides are TGTGCCAGCAGTTTGACTAGCGGAAACACCATATATTTT. Its translation is CASSLTSGNTIYF.

This chain joins TRBV6-5 and TRBJ2-5, with 8 bases identical to TRBD1. This CDR3 spans 14 amino acids. J lost 3 bases, V lost 6 bases, and 6 bases had no gene match. CDR1 is MNHEY, CDR2 SVGAGI, per germline. This chain's CDR3 is CASSPPDREETQYF. For the CDR3, the DNA is TGTGCCAGCAGCCCACCGGACAGGGAAGAGACCCAGTACTTC.

A note on this clone: The same CDR3 is also encoded by other DNA sequences in this sample. The rearrangement links TRBV28 to TRBJ2-7; 10 bases are shared with TRBD2. Germline CDR1 reads MDHEN; CDR2 reads SYDVKM. The CDR3 contains 15 residues. The V segment lost 3 bases and the J segment 2 bases; nucleotides outside the gene matches: 4. The CDR3 is CASSLIAGGPYEQYF. In nucleotides, the CDR3 is TGTGCCAGCAGTTTGATAGCGGGAGGCCCCTACGAGCAGTACTTC.

V gene TRBV7-9 combines with J gene TRBJ2-7; D possibly matches TRBD1 or TRBD2 (7 bases each). Trimming removed 5 bases at V and 2 bases at J, with 19 bases between. Germline V gives CDR1 SEHNR, CDR2 FQNEAQ (reference sequence). This CDR3 region has 16 residues. The CDR3 spells CASSPPGGGGPYEQYF. The CDR3 DNA sequence: TGTGCCAGCAGCCCCCCGGGGGGAGGGGGCCCCTACGAGCAGTACTTC.

This chain joins TRBV6-1 and TRBJ1-4; 7 nucleotides match TRBD1. The germline V gene has CDR1 MNHNS and CDR2 SASEGT. The CDR3 is 14 residues long. The V segment lost 6 bases and the J segment 7 bases; nucleotides outside the gene matches: 8. The CDR3 is CASRGGGGSEKLFF. The CDR3 DNA reads TGTGCCAGCAGAGGAGGGGGCGGCAGTGAAAAACTGTTTTTT.

The CDR3 loop reads CASSIPGTDTQYF. The CDR3 DNA reads as TGTGCCAGTAGTATACCAGGCACAGATACGCAGTATTTT. V and J are TRBV19 and TRBJ2-3; D is uncertain. With 2 bases removed from V and 1 base from J, the gap between germline ends came to 4 bases. The germline CDR1 and CDR2 sequences are LNHDA and SQIVND (reference sequence). This CDR3 spans 13 amino acids.

Turning to this clone: This specimen includes other DNA sequences encoding the same CDR3. The chain has TRBV2 and TRBJ1-2, with a weak D call TRBD1 (5 bases). V lost 7 bases, J lost 2 bases, and 14 bases lay in between. Germline V gene lookup returns CDR1 SNHLY and CDR2 FYNNEI. This CDR3 has 14 amino acids. CDR3 coding DNA: TGTGCCAGCACCCCCGGGGGAGGCAACTATGGCTACACCTTC. Its translation is CASTPGGGNYGYTF.

V usage is TRBV19 and J usage is TRBJ1-2, with D possibly being TRBD1 (5 bases). V was shortened by 9 bases and J by 7 bases, with 18 bases between the two germline ends. CDR1 is LNHDA and CDR2 is SQIVND in the germline V gene (reference sequence). The CDR3 extends over 13 amino acids. The CDR3 spells CARWVTGRGGYTF. As DNA, the CDR3 is TGTGCCAGATGGGTGACGGGGAGGGGTGGCTACACCTTC.

This chain joins TRBV4-1 and TRBJ2-7, with 7 bases aligning to TRBD2. CDR3 size: 17 residues. Germline loops: CDR1 MGHRA, CDR2 YSYEKL. V was pared by 4 bases and J by 0 bases, with 12 bases of the junction left unmatched. CDR3 nucleotides: TGCGCCAGCAGCCCCCCGAATGTAGGGAGGGGCTCCTACGAGCAGTACTTC. Protein product: CASSPPNVGRGSYEQYF.

V usage is TRBV6-5 and J usage is TRBJ2-7; D is undetermined. The CDR3 covers 13 residues. Between the trimmed V and J ends, which lost 6 bases and 1 base, there was a span of 10 bases. Germline assignment: CDR1 MNHEY and CDR2 SVGAGI. The CDR3, as DNA: TGTGCCAGCAGCGACGGATCTTCCTACGAGCAGTACTTC. It specifies CASSDGSSYEQYF.

This clone was observed a single time. Other DNA sequences of this sample code for an identical CDR3. This chain uses TRBV28 with TRBJ1-2; 8 nucleotides agree with TRBD1. This CDR3 is built from 14 residues. V gave up 5 bases and J gave up 4 bases; unmatched junction bases: 6. Germline V gene data show CDR1 as MDHEN and CDR2 as SYDVKM. Here the CDR3 reads CASSPDRGAYGYTF. The CDR3 DNA sequence: TGTGCCAGCAGTCCCGACAGGGGTGCCTATGGCTACACCTTC.

The chain uses TRBV27 and TRBJ1-4; D remains ambiguous. The germline V gene has CDR1 MNHEY and CDR2 SMNVEV (reference sequence). V lost 5 bases and J 0 bases, leaving 10 bases between the germline ends. The CDR3 is 15 residues long. DNA for the CDR3: TGTGCCAGCAGTGCGACCGGGTCAACTAATGAAAAACTGTTTTTT. This codes for CASSATGSTNEKLFF.

V and J are TRBV27 and TRBJ2-1; 15 bases agree with TRBD2. J gave up 9 bases and V 6 bases, and 9 bases lay outside the gene matches. The length of the CDR3 is 16 residues. The V gene's germline CDR1 is MNHEY and CDR2 SMNVEV (reference sequence). CDR3 coding DNA: TGTGCCAGCAGCCGCGGTGGGACTAGCGGGGGGCCTGAGCAGTTCTTC. This encodes CASSRGGTSGGPEQFF.

The V call is TRBV10-3, the J call TRBJ1-1; 7 bases are shared with TRBD1. J lost 7 bases, V lost 0 bases, and 14 bases had no gene match. The CDR3 is 17 amino acids. Germline V gene sequence: CDR1 ENHRY, CDR2 SYGVKD. This chain's CDR3 is CAISESEGARLTSEAFF. The CDR3 region has the DNA TGTGCCATCAGTGAGTCGGAGGGGGCTCGGTTAACTAGTGAAGCTTTCTTT.

The rearrangement uses TRBV4-1 and TRBJ2-3; 8 nucleotides match TRBD2. Per germline, CDR1 MGHRA and CDR2 YSYEKL. J lost 4 bases, V lost 1 base, and 7 bases had no gene match. The CDR3 spans 16 residues. The CDR3 reads CASSQVPGGESDTQYF. The CDR3 DNA sequence: TGCGCCAGCAGCCAAGTTCCGGGAGGGGAGTCAGATACGCAGTATTTT.

This rearrangement joins TRBV6-5 to TRBJ1-2; 7 bases match TRBD1. J gave up 8 bases and V 5 bases, and 8 bases lay outside the gene matches. The CDR3 length is 13 residues. Germline CDR1 reads MNHEY; CDR2 reads SVGAGI. In DNA, the CDR3 is TGTGCCAGCAGTAACAGGGGAGGTCGGGGCTACACCTTC. It specifies CASSNRGGRGYTF.

The rearrangement joins TRBV9 to TRBJ2-1, with a possible D match to TRBD1 (5 bases). Per germline, CDR1 SGDLS and CDR2 YYNGEE. V was shortened by 0 bases and J by 4 bases, with 11 bases between the two germline ends. The CDR3 contains 15 residues. The CDR3 coding sequence is TGTGCCAGCAGCGTAGGGGGCGGAGATTACAATGAGCAGTTCTTC. Its translation: CASSVGGGDYNEQFF.

The CDR3 DNA reads TGCAGCGTTGAGGTTGGGTCGGGCGTCTACGAGCAGTACTTC. Protein sequence: CSVEVGSGVYEQYF. The chain combines TRBV29-1 with TRBJ2-5; D is uncertain. The J call may be mistaken, given a closer DNA end match to TRBJ2-7. This CDR3 region has 14 residues. The germline gives CDR1 SQVTM, CDR2 ANQGSEA.

This clone has just a few counts. This chain uses TRBV27 with TRBJ2-1; D is uncertain. Germline V gene data show CDR1 as MNHEY and CDR2 as SMNVEV (reference sequence). V was pared by 8 bases and J by 1 base, with 21 bases between. This CDR3 comprises 17 residues. CDR3 residues: CASFSWRIGSSYNEQFF. The CDR3 DNA reads as TGTGCCAGCTTCTCCTGGCGCATCGGATCGTCCTACAATGAGCAGTTCTTC.